A single sample is the source of the 17 T cell receptor beta chains below, sequenced in a study of T cells in Graves' hyperthyroidism and ophthalmopathy (dated by TCRdb to between 2018 and 2020). Libraries were made using multiplex PCR. Sequencing instrument: Illumina HiSeq 2000. The TCR beta CDR3 regions were amplified from the RNA transcripts. The first round of RT-PCR for the TCR CDR3 was performed with the HTBI primer set and the Qiagen OneStep RT-PCR kit. TCRdb trimmed the raw reads at Q25, called clones with MiXCR and kept productive beta chains. Under each unique CDR3 protein, matching rows form one entry showing the most common genes and DNA. For this sample there are roughly 550,000 distinct CDR3 sequences; roughly 15% appear just once. The ten largest clones add up to around 32% of the sample. The specimen was blood. All receptors come from a woman aged 30 to 39 with Graves' ophthalmopathy.

Written as DNA, the CDR3 is TGTGCCAGCAGCCCCCACGGGGAGCTGTTTTTT. It is translated as CASSPHGELFF. The genes are TRBV7-9 and TRBJ2-2; D call uncertain. V gave up 5 bases and J gave up 7 bases, with 5 bases separating them. The CDR3 loop spans 11 amino acids. The germline V gene has CDR1 SEHNR and CDR2 FQNEAQ (reference sequence).

The V and J genes are TRBV19 and TRBJ1-2; D uncertain. Germline values: CDR1 LNHDA, CDR2 SQIVND (reference sequence). The length of the CDR3 is 16 residues. V dropped 3 bases and J dropped 0 bases, with 14 bases sitting between them. The CDR3 sequence is CASSIYGVRTNYGYTF. CDR3 DNA: TGTGCCAGTAGTATCTACGGCGTCCGCACTAACTATGGCTACACCTTC. Using reference TRBV19 and TRBJ1-2 for the parts outside the CDR3, the full variable domain is DGGITQSPKYLFRKEGQNVTLSCEQNLNHDAMYWYRQDPGQGLRLIYYSQIVNDFQKGDIAEGYSVSREKKESFPLTVTSAQKNPTAFYLCASSIYGVRTNYGYTFGSGTRLTVV.

The rearrangement uses TRBV5-1 and TRBJ2-5, with D perhaps matching TRBD1 (8 bases). The CDR3 sequence is 14 residues long. Germline assignment: CDR1 SGHRS and CDR2 YFSETQ. With 0 bases removed from V and 5 bases from J, the gap between germline ends came to 11 bases. This chain's CDR3 is CASSLEQGGETQYF. In nucleotides, the CDR3 is TGCGCCAGCAGCTTGGAACAGGGGGGGGAGACCCAGTACTTC.

This clonotype showed up just a few times. The gene calls are TRBV6-5 and TRBJ2-2; D is tentatively TRBD1 or TRBD2 (5 bases each). Trimming took off 0 bases at V and 7 bases at J, with 15 bases between the two ends. CDR3 length: 16 residues. Germline V gene data show CDR1 as MNHEY and CDR2 as SVGAGI. CDR3 nucleotide sequence: TGTGCCAGCAGTTACTCCGGTTGGGGGAACGGCGGGGAGCTGTTTTTT. Amino acids: CASSYSGWGNGGELFF.

In its sample, this clonotype was seen many times. The rearrangement uses TRBV3-1 and TRBJ2-1; possible D gene TRBD2, 5 bases. The length of the CDR3 is 18 residues. Germline CDR1 and CDR2: LGHDT and YNNKEL (reference sequence). V lost 0 bases and J lost 0, with 15 bases in between. CDR3 sequence (DNA): TGTGCCAGCAGCCAAGAAAGTAGCGAGCTGTACTCCTACAATGAGCAGTTCTTC. It encodes CASSQESSELYSYNEQFF.

In this sample, this clonotype turned up many times. V gene TRBV18 combines with J gene TRBJ2-7, with TRBD1 matching 8 bases. V was pared by 3 bases and J by 9 bases, with 10 bases of the junction left unmatched. Germline assignment: CDR1 KGHSH and CDR2 LQKENI. This CDR3 contains 14 residues. CDR3 bases: TGTGCCAGCTCACCGGCCAGGGGGCTAAACGGGCAGTACTTC. This sequence encodes CASSPARGLNGQYF.

This chain connects TRBV5-5 to TRBJ1-5; D may be TRBD1 (5 bases). The CDR3 is 15 residues long. V was trimmed by 0 bases and J by 3 bases, leaving 10 bases between them. Germline V gene data show CDR1 as SGHKS and CDR2 as YYEKEE (reference sequence). CDR3 in DNA: TGTGCCAGCAGCTTGGGGGGGGATGCCAATCAGCCCCAGCATTTT. This translates into CASSLGGDANQPQHF.

As concerns this clonotype: A much bigger clone sits one base away, suggesting this may be a read error. The DNA is left out, because the CDR3 cannot be placed on it with certainty; the CDR3 is given as TCRdb lists it. The chain links TRBV29-1 to TRBJ2-5; the D call of TRBD1 is as the table states it, not checked on the DNA. The CDR3 is 15 residues long, counting both termini. The germline gives CDR1 SQVTM, CDR2 ANQGSEA. The CDR3 loop reads CSFGLGTHLQETRYF.

This clonotype was observed a handful of times. The V and J genes are TRBV7-2 and TRBJ2-2, with 8 bases fitting TRBD2. Germline CDR1 and CDR2: SGHTA and FQGNSA. Trimming cost V 5 bases and J 6 bases; bases outside gene matches: 8. The CDR3 is made up of 15 amino acids. CDR3 DNA sequence: TGTGCCAGCAGCCCCCGGACTAGCCGGGCCGGGGAGCTGTTTTTT. This codes for CASSPRTSRAGELFF. The variable domain in full, completed from reference TRBV7-2 and TRBJ2-2, reads GAGVSQSPSNKVTEKGKDVELRCDPISGHTALYWYRQSLGQGLEFLIYFQGNSAPDKSGLPSDRFSAERTGGSVSTLTIQRTQQEDSAVYLCASSPRTSRAGELFFGEGSRLTVL.

This rearrangement joins TRBV20-1 to TRBJ2-5; TRBD2 is a possible D gene (6 bases). Germline CDR1 is DFQATT and CDR2 is SNEGSKA (reference sequence). The V end was cut by 0 bases, the J end by 14 bases, with 22 bases between. The CDR3 extends over 14 amino acids. The chain's CDR3 is CSARDWQGLYLNYF. The CDR3 DNA reads TGCAGTGCTAGAGATTGGCAGGGACTGTATCTTAACTACTTC.

This clonotype has more than one count but fewer than ten. The chain recombines TRBV27 with TRBJ2-7, with unresolved D. CDR1 MNHEY and CDR2 SMNVEV come from the germline V gene (reference sequence). Between the trimmed V and J ends, which lost 4 bases and 5 bases, there was a span of 15 bases. CDR3 length: 14 residues. This CDR3 reads CASSSRPGRDEQYF. In DNA, the CDR3 is TGTGCCAGCAGTTCGAGACCCGGTCGGGACGAGCAGTACTTC.

This clonotype was seen a few times. This sequence joins TRBV20-1 and TRBJ2-4; D not resolved. This CDR3 is 15 amino acids long. CDR1 is DFQATT, CDR2 SNEGSKA, per germline (reference sequence). With 5 bases removed from V and 0 bases from J, the gap between germline ends came to 14 bases. Here the CDR3 DNA reads TGCAGTGCTGATCAACAGACGATAGCCAAAAACATTCAGTACTTC. Its translation is CSADQQTIAKNIQYF.

About this clonotype: A much larger clone differs by one base, so this may be a read error. The chain has TRBV28 and TRBJ2-7, with D possibly matching TRBD1 (6 bases). Per the germline V gene, CDR1 is MDHEN and CDR2 is SYDVKM. The CDR3 runs to 12 residues. For the CDR3, the DNA is TGTGCCAGCAGTTTATCAGGGGACGAGCGGTACTTC. This gives the protein CASSLSGDERYF.

This rearrangement joins TRBV11-2 to TRBJ2-3, with D possibly TRBD1 on 5 matching bases. The CDR3 extends over 15 amino acids. Germline-derived CDR1 and CDR2 are SGHAT and FQNNGV. V shed 2 bases and J shed 3 bases, with 12 bases lying between them. CDR3 protein: CASSLIGDFTDTQYF. The CDR3 DNA sequence: TGTGCCAGCAGCTTAATAGGGGATTTTACAGATACGCAGTATTTT. The full variable domain, rest sourced from reference TRBV11-2 and TRBJ2-3, is EAGVAQSPRYKIIEKRQSVAFWCNPISGHATLYWYQQILGQGPKLLIQFQNNGVVDDSQLPKDRFSAERLKGVDSTLKIQPAKLEDSAVYLCASSLIGDFTDTQYFGPGTRLTVL.

This clonotype was observed at least ten times. The rearrangement links TRBV7-6 to TRBJ2-2, with TRBD2 matching 11 bases. The CDR3 extends over 15 amino acids. V was clipped by 5 bases and J by 5 bases; unmatched bases: 4. CDR1 and CDR2 from the germline V gene are SGHVS and FNYEAQ. The CDR3 is CASSPSSGRTGELFF. CDR3 nucleotide sequence: TGTGCCAGCAGCCCATCTAGCGGGAGGACCGGGGAGCTGTTTTTT.

This clonotype came up many times. The V call is TRBV12-3 or TRBV12-4, the J call TRBJ2-7; 8 bases are a match to TRBD1. V gave up 5 bases and J gave up 4 bases; unmatched junction bases: 10. CDR3 length: 15 residues. CDR3 bases: TGTGCCAGCAGTCGCAGCGGCAGGGGGCTGTACGAGCAGTACTTC. Translated, it gives CASSRSGRGLYEQYF.

This clonotype was seen at least ten times. CDR3 loop: CASSLVEGVREQYF. In DNA, the CDR3 is TGTGCCAGCAGCTTAGTTGAGGGGGTGAGGGAGCAGTACTTC. J is TRBJ2-7 and V is TRBV7-9, with D possibly matching TRBD1 (6 bases). The V gene's germline CDR1 is SEHNR and CDR2 FQNEAQ (reference sequence). CDR3 length equals 14 residues. V was clipped by 1 base and J by 7 bases, with 14 bases between them.